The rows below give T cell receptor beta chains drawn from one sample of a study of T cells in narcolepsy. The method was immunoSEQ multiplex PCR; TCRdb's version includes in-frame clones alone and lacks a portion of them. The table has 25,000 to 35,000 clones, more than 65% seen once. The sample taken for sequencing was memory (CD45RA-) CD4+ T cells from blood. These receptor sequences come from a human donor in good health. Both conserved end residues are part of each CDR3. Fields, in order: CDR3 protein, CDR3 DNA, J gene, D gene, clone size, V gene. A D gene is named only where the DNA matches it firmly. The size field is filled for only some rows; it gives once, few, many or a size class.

cdr3_aa: CASSLGGSSEETQYF; cdr3_nt: TGTGCCAGCAGCTTGGGCGGGTCCAGCGAAGAGACCCAGTACTTC; j_call: TRBJ2-5; d_call: -; clone_size: -; v_call: TRBV5-4
cdr3_aa: CASSLRPPILYF; cdr3_nt: TGCGCCAGCAGCTTGCGCCCTCCGATTTTGTACTTC; j_call: TRBJ2-7; d_call: -; clone_size: -; v_call: TRBV5-1
cdr3_aa: CATSRGRNTQYF; cdr3_nt: TGTGCCACCAGCAGAGGTAGGAATACGCAGTATTTT; j_call: TRBJ2-3; d_call: -; clone_size: -; v_call: TRBV15
cdr3_aa: CASSRSIGSPLHF; cdr3_nt: TGTGCCAGCAGCCGATCCATCGGGTCACCCCTCCACTTT; j_call: TRBJ1-6; d_call: -; clone_size: -; v_call: TRBV7-9
cdr3_aa: CASSSRGRGNTEAFF; cdr3_nt: TGTGCCAGCAGCAGCCGGGGCAGGGGGAACACTGAAGCTTTCTTT; j_call: TRBJ1-1; d_call: -; clone_size: -; v_call: TRBV5-4
cdr3_aa: CASSPRNPNDNEQFF; cdr3_nt: TGTGCCAGCAGCCCCCGGAACCCGAACGACAATGAGCAGTTCTTC; j_call: TRBJ2-1; d_call: -; clone_size: -; v_call: TRBV7-9
cdr3_aa: CASSPLGGWGYNEQFF; cdr3_nt: TGTGCCAGCTCCCCTTTAGGGGGCTGGGGATACAATGAGCAGTTCTTC; j_call: TRBJ2-1; d_call: TRBD1; clone_size: few; v_call: TRBV18
cdr3_aa: CAISEHQNTEAFF; cdr3_nt: TGTGCCATCAGTGAGCACCAGAACACTGAAGCTTTCTTT; j_call: TRBJ1-1; d_call: -; clone_size: few; v_call: TRBV10-3
cdr3_aa: CASSPGRVGYGYTF; cdr3_nt: TGTGCCAGCAGCCCCGGGCGGGTAGGCTATGGCTACACCTTC; j_call: TRBJ1-2; d_call: -; clone_size: -; v_call: TRBV6-1
cdr3_aa: CASSLGGRGLNYGYTF; cdr3_nt: TGTGCCAGCAGCTTGGGGGGAAGGGGGCTGAACTATGGCTACACCTTC; j_call: TRBJ1-2; d_call: TRBD1; clone_size: -; v_call: TRBV4-2
cdr3_aa: CASSGTTNEKLFF; cdr3_nt: TGTGCCAGCTCTGGGACAACTAATGAAAAACTGTTTTTT; j_call: TRBJ1-4; d_call: -; clone_size: few; v_call: TRBV18
cdr3_aa: CASNPDRGPTDTQYF; cdr3_nt: TGTGCCAGCAACCCGGACAGGGGGCCCACAGATACGCAGTATTTT; j_call: TRBJ2-3; d_call: TRBD1; clone_size: -; v_call: TRBV28
cdr3_aa: CASSSRALTMNTEAFF; cdr3_nt: TGTGCCAGCAGCTCGCGAGCTTTAACTATGAACACTGAAGCTTTCTTT; j_call: TRBJ1-1; d_call: -; clone_size: -; v_call: TRBV5-4
cdr3_aa: CASSLGANGMNTDTQYF; cdr3_nt: TGTGCCAGCAGCTTGGGCGCGAACGGGATGAACACAGATACGCAGTATTTT; j_call: TRBJ2-3; d_call: -; clone_size: once; v_call: TRBV5-4
cdr3_aa: CASSLRQGGRSGANVLTF; cdr3_nt: TGTGCCAGCAGCTTAAGGCAGGGGGGGCGTTCTGGGGCCAACGTCCTGACTTTC; j_call: TRBJ2-6; d_call: -; clone_size: -; v_call: TRBV7-2
cdr3_aa: CASSLYQGKNEQYF; cdr3_nt: TGCGCCAGCAGCTTGTATCAGGGGAAGAACGAGCAGTACTTC; j_call: TRBJ2-7; d_call: -; clone_size: -; v_call: TRBV5-1
cdr3_aa: CACSRGSSGNTIYF; cdr3_nt: TGTGCCTGTAGTAGGGGCAGCTCTGGAAACACCATATATTTT; j_call: TRBJ1-3; d_call: -; clone_size: -; v_call: TRBV6-1
cdr3_aa: CASSLGSTSGGETQYF; cdr3_nt: TGTGCCAGCAGCTTAGGCTCGACTAGCGGGGGGGAGACCCAGTACTTC; j_call: TRBJ2-5; d_call: TRBD2; clone_size: -; v_call: TRBV7-2
cdr3_aa: CASSLGANTYEQYF; cdr3_nt: TGCGCCAGCAGCTTGGGGGCTAACACCTACGAGCAGTACTTC; j_call: TRBJ2-7; d_call: -; clone_size: -; v_call: TRBV5-1
cdr3_aa: CASSTSGRGTDEQYF; cdr3_nt: TGTGCCAGCAGTACTAGCGGGAGGGGAACCGACGAGCAGTACTTC; j_call: TRBJ2-7; d_call: TRBD2; clone_size: -; v_call: TRBV28
cdr3_aa: CASSNGYNEQFF; cdr3_nt: TGTGCCAGCAGCAACGGATACAATGAGCAGTTCTTC; j_call: TRBJ2-1; d_call: -; clone_size: -; v_call: TRBV5-6
cdr3_aa: CASTSGTATSYEQYF; cdr3_nt: TGTGCCAGCACTTCCGGGACGGCAACTTCCTACGAGCAGTACTTC; j_call: TRBJ2-7; d_call: -; clone_size: -; v_call: TRBV6-1
cdr3_aa: CASSDRGYEQYF; cdr3_nt: TGTGCCAGCAGCGACAGGGGTTACGAGCAGTACTTC; j_call: TRBJ2-7; d_call: TRBD1; clone_size: -; v_call: TRBV11-3
cdr3_aa: CASSYGQGRNTEAFF; cdr3_nt: TGTGCCAGCAGCTACGGACAGGGGCGGAACACTGAAGCTTTCTTT; j_call: TRBJ1-1; d_call: TRBD1; clone_size: -; v_call: TRBV7-8
cdr3_aa: CASSGGGLSAYEQYF; cdr3_nt: TGTGCCAGCAGTGGGGGGGGTCTAAGCGCCTACGAGCAGTACTTC; j_call: TRBJ2-7; d_call: TRBD2; clone_size: -; v_call: TRBV6-5
cdr3_aa: CASSPTEWVTYNEQFF; cdr3_nt: TGTGCCAGCTCACCCACGGAGTGGGTAACCTACAATGAGCAGTTCTTC; j_call: TRBJ2-1; d_call: -; clone_size: once; v_call: TRBV18
cdr3_aa: CASSRLTADYGYTF; cdr3_nt: TGTGCCAGCAGCCGATTGACAGCGGACTATGGCTACACCTTC; j_call: TRBJ1-2; d_call: -; clone_size: once; v_call: TRBV7-9
cdr3_aa: CASSLEANSGANVLTF; cdr3_nt: TGCGCCAGCAGCTTGGAGGCCAACTCTGGGGCCAACGTCCTGACTTTC; j_call: TRBJ2-6; d_call: -; clone_size: -; v_call: TRBV5-1